This T cell receptor beta chain was captured in a study of blood T cells in healthy people across ages. Study-wide results and limits: Roughly linear declines in TCR beta diversity per million T cells occurred with age.

The use of a sample-barcoded 5' primer and a J-beta primer mix characterized a second PCR of about 6 to 11 cycles. Each CDR3 protein gets one entry after TCRdb re-called the 5' RACE reads with MiXCR. The repertoire holds 1,300,000 or so distinct CDR3 sequences, with around 55% as singletons. In its sample, this clonotype was seen a few times. Antigen unknown. CDR1 is MNHEY and CDR2 is SVGAGI in the germline V gene. Trimming removed 4 bases at V and 0 bases at J, with 7 bases between. There are 15 residues in the CDR3. The receptor's source is a man aged 18-30 years in good health. The sequenced sample was blood. The V gene is TRBV6-5, the J gene TRBJ2-6; D is uncertain. The CDR3 DNA follows: TGTGCCAGCAGTTCAGCGATCTCTGGGGCCAACGTCCTGACTTTC. It is translated as CASSSAISGANVLTF.